Listed below are T cell receptor beta chains from one sample, sequenced in a study of blood T cells in healthy people across ages. MiXCR, run by TCRdb on the 5' RACE reads, gives a single entry per CDR3 protein. The repertoire consists of 1.5 million to 2 million distinct CDR3 sequences, with about 50% occurring once and the leading ten covering 2.1%. The sample taken for sequencing was blood. The receptors were sampled from a middle-aged woman in good health. CDR3s include the opening cysteine and the closing phenylalanine or tryptophan. Each record gives: V gene, D gene, J gene, clone size, CDR3 protein, CDR3 DNA. D genes are given only for firm matches. Clone size is given for some rows only: seen once, a few or many times, or a class if the clone is expanded.

TRBV4-1	TRBD1	TRBJ2-1	few	CASSQVPTGVGNEQFF	TGCGCCAGCAGCCAAGTCCCGACAGGGGTAGGCAATGAGCAGTTCTTC
TRBV28	TRBD1	TRBJ1-2	few	CAIGGQGPKDYGYTF	TGTGCCATCGGGGGACAGGGCCCGAAAGACTATGGCTACACCTTC
TRBV5-6	TRBD2	TRBJ2-7	.	CASSWQGSGGFFYEQYF	TGTGCCAGCAGCTGGCAAGGGAGCGGGGGTTTTTTCTACGAGCAGTACTTC
TRBV6-5	.	TRBJ1-5	once	CASSYDGPGEPQHF	TGTGCCAGCAGCTACGACGGACCCGGGGAGCCCCAGCATTTT
TRBV5-1	TRBD2	TRBJ2-1	few	CASSLTLLSGGAREQFF	TGCGCCAGCAGCTTGACCCTGCTTAGCGGGGGGGCGAGGGAGCAGTTCTTC
TRBV11-2	.	TRBJ1-5	.	CASSSSGDGNQPQHF	TGTGCCAGCAGCTCTAGTGGGGACGGCAATCAGCCCCAGCATTTT
TRBV10-3	TRBD1	TRBJ2-7	.	CAISEPQGGYEQYF	TGTGCCATCAGTGAGCCACAGGGGGGCTACGAGCAGTACTTC
TRBV7-2	TRBD1	TRBJ2-7	.	CASSLSGQGHLNEQYF	TGTGCCAGCAGCTTAAGCGGACAGGGACACCTAAACGAGCAGTACTTC
TRBV15	.	TRBJ2-3	.	CATSRDRGGETDTQYF	TGTGCCACCAGCAGAGATCGAGGAGGGGAAACAGATACGCAGTATTTT
TRBV2	TRBD1	TRBJ2-5	.	CASTPRTGSLMAQYF	TGTGCCAGTACTCCTCGGACAGGGAGTCTAATGGCCCAGTACTTC
TRBV25-1	.	TRBJ2-1	.	CASSKRTAFYNEQFF	TGTGCCAGCAGTAAAAGGACAGCCTTCTACAATGAGCAGTTCTTC
TRBV7-9	.	TRBJ1-1	.	CASSFGKTEAFF	TGTGCCAGCAGCTTCGGGAAAACTGAAGCTTTCTTT
TRBV29-1	.	TRBJ1-2	.	CSGVQAYGYTF	TGCAGCGGTGTACAGGCCTATGGCTACACCTTC
TRBV7-2	.	TRBJ2-7	.	CASSLGSGSGVGYEQYF	TGTGCCAGCAGCTTAGGTTCAGGGTCGGGGGTAGGGTACGAGCAGTACTTC
TRBV7-2	.	TRBJ1-2	few	CASSLGTFNYGYTF	TGTGCCAGCAGCTTAGGGACGTTTAACTATGGCTACACCTTC
TRBV28	.	TRBJ2-5	.	CASSPSIGNEQYF	TGTGCCAGCAGTCCTAGCATTGGTAATGAGCAGTACTTC
TRBV20-1	.	TRBJ2-7	.	CSARDTASGSNEQYF	TGCAGTGCTAGAGATACAGCCAGCGGCAGCAACGAGCAGTACTTC